This T cell receptor (beta chain) was captured by sequencing in a study of Graves' ophthalmopathy and Graves' hyperthyroidism. Study in general: Peripheral blood was obtained at first diagnosis, ahead of any treatment.

Turning to this clonotype: The antigen is unknown. A read error may produce the germline difference seen at one junction end.

Study observations and caveats: Blood shared most expanded thyroid clonotypes above 0.001 frequency.

Germline CDR1 SGHTA, CDR2 FQGNSA. This CDR3 spans 13 amino acids. RNA transcripts served as template for amplifying TCR beta CDR3 sequences. First-round RT-PCR used HTBI primers; second-round multiplex PCR followed. MiXCR was run by TCRdb on the multiplex PCR reads, yielding one entry per CDR3 protein. The data hold about 39,000 distinct CDR3 sequences, with roughly 49% observed a single time. The receptor's source is an adult woman with stable Graves' hyperthyroidism. Sequences were obtained from peripheral blood. This chain joins TRBV7-2 and TRBJ1-4, with 11 bases identical to TRBD1. The DNA end is a closer match to TRBJ2-2, so the J assignment may be wrong. The CDR3 nucleotides are TGCGCCAGCACCGGGACAGGGGGCGGGGAGCTGTTTTTT. Protein sequence: CASTGTGGGELFF.